This T cell receptor (beta chain) was documented in a study of beta chain features in type 1 diabetes. On the study more broadly: Patients did not differ from healthy donors in age, gender or cell yield.

In germline, CDR1 is SGHRS, CDR2 YFSETQ. The V end was cut by 5 bases, the J end by 6 bases, with 17 bases between. The length of the CDR3 is 15 residues. Reverse transcription of all isolated RNA meant that expressed TCRB transcripts were sequenced. Produced via immunoSEQ multiplex PCR; TCRdb's table is partial and in-frame only. The sample gives about 300,000 clones, around an eighth of which show up once; roughly 0.015% is in the top ten. This clone has more than one count but fewer than ten. What it binds is unknown. The study, taken as a whole, reports: The study found moderately but significantly shorter TCRB CDR3s in all four CD4+ subsets of Type 1 diabetes patients. The similarity of naive, central memory and Treg TCRB repertoires appeared greater among patients than among healthy donors.

The sequencing sample was made of naive CD4+ T cells from blood. V and J are TRBV5-1 and TRBJ2-2; the D gene is possibly TRBD1 (6 bases). The clonotype was recovered from a woman aged 18 to 35 with type 1 diabetes. The CDR3 protein is CASSPIRGSAGELFF. Here the CDR3 DNA reads TGCGCCAGCAGTCCCATAAGGGGGTCCGCCGGGGAGCTGTTTTTT.